This is a list of T cell receptor beta chains from one sample in a study of immune heterogeneity within non-small cell lung tumors. Using its own MiXCR run on the multiplex PCR reads, TCRdb lists one record per CDR3 protein. The sample has tens of thousands of distinct CDR3 sequences, approximately 30% seen once; the top ten hold 4.4%. The sequenced material came from lung tumor tissue. These receptors originate from a man aged 40-49 years with non-small cell lung cancer. Both conserved end residues are part of each CDR3. D genes are given only for firm matches. Size is omitted from some rows. Given values are once, few, many or a class for expanded clones.

TRBD2	TRBV20-1	18	NA	TRBJ2-5	CSASRMGLAGAFGETQYF	TGCAGTGCTAGCCGTATGGGACTAGCGGGAGCGTTCGGGGAGACCCAGTACTTC
TRBD2	TRBV27	20	few	TRBJ2-3	CASSLRVAGTQRGHTDTQYF	TGTGCCAGCAGTCTTCGGGTAGCGGGAACCCAGAGGGGACACACAGATACGCAGTATTTT
NA	TRBV29-1	11	few	TRBJ1-4	CSVAVNEKLFF	TGCAGCGTTGCGGTTAATGAAAAACTGTTTTTT
NA	TRBV13	14	few	TRBJ2-5	CASSGQTGLETQYF	TGTGCCAGCAGCGGCCAAACAGGGTTGGAGACCCAGTACTTC
TRBD1	TRBV7-8	16	few	TRBJ2-2	CARSPRQGAYTGELFF	TGTGCCAGAAGCCCCAGACAGGGGGCATACACCGGGGAGCTGTTTTTT
NA	TRBV4-3	15	few	TRBJ2-3	CASSQARTSTDTQYF	TGCGCCAGCAGCCAAGCAAGAACTAGCACAGATACGCAGTATTTT
TRBD1	TRBV7-9	14	NA	TRBJ2-7	CASSPGTGFPEQYF	TGTGCCAGCAGTCCCGGGACAGGGTTCCCCGAGCAGTACTTC
NA	TRBV7-2	15	NA	TRBJ2-3	CSSSIAATSTDTQYF	TGTTCCAGCAGCATAGCGGCCACTAGCACAGATACGCAGTATTTT
TRBD1	TRBV19	14	NA	TRBJ2-3	CASKRTGERDTQYF	TGTGCCAGTAAAAGGACAGGGGAACGGGATACGCAGTATTTT
NA	TRBV5-6	18	few	TRBJ2-4	CASSLQMSGVGAKNIQYF	TGTGCCAGCAGCTTGCAAATGTCAGGGGTGGGAGCCAAAAACATTCAGTACTTC
NA	TRBV6-1	15	NA	TRBJ1-4	CASSEPGTGNEKLFF	TGTGCCAGCAGCGAGCCGGGGACTGGTAATGAAAAACTGTTTTTT
NA	TRBV27	11	many	TRBJ2-1	CASSSQHEQFF	TGTGCCAGCAGTTCTCAGCATGAGCAGTTCTTC
TRBD1	TRBV27	15	few	TRBJ2-5	CASSTLGTGRKTQYF	TGTGCCAGCAGCACCCTAGGGACAGGGCGAAAAACCCAGTACTTC
NA	TRBV11-3	13	many	TRBJ2-7	CASSLQGNYEQYF	TGTGCCAGCAGCTTACAGGGCAACTACGAGCAGTACTTC
NA	TRBV6-1	14	NA	TRBJ2-2	CASSGPTNTGELFF	TGTGCCAGCAGCGGACCTACAAACACCGGGGAGCTGTTTTTT
TRBD1	TRBV30	13	NA	TRBJ1-1	CAWSATGATEAFF	TGTGCCTGGAGTGCTACAGGGGCCACTGAAGCTTTCTTT
NA	TRBV11-3	12	many	TRBJ2-3	CASSFRADTQYF	TGTGCCAGCAGCTTTCGGGCAGATACGCAGTATTTT
TRBD2	TRBV12-3/TRBV12-4	18	medium-sized	TRBJ2-7	CASSPPGLAVSGSYEQYF	TGTGCCAGCAGTCCCCCCGGACTAGCGGTCTCCGGGTCCTACGAGCAGTACTTC
NA	TRBV10-3	14	many	TRBJ1-1	CAISDLAEFTEAFF	TGTGCCATCAGTGACCTCGCCGAATTCACTGAAGCTTTCTTT
TRBD1	TRBV7-9	20	few	TRBJ2-3	CASSSFISAPGQGRLDTQYF	TGTGCCAGCAGCTCTTTCATTTCTGCGCCGGGACAGGGTAGATTAGATACGCAGTATTTT
TRBD2	TRBV10-2	15	NA	TRBJ2-1	CASSQTSGSFSEQFF	TGCGCCAGCAGTCAGACTAGCGGGAGTTTCAGTGAGCAGTTCTTC
TRBD1	TRBV27	16	NA	TRBJ1-6	CASSLIPGQGGPPIHF	TGTGCCAGCAGTTTAATTCCGGGACAGGGGGGGCCACCCATCCACTTT
NA	TRBV5-4	14	NA	TRBJ1-1	CASSLRGGNTEAFF	TGTGCCAGCAGTTTGAGAGGAGGGAACACTGAAGCTTTCTTT
NA	TRBV12-3/TRBV12-4	15	NA	TRBJ1-1	CASSLTGVENTEAFF	TGTGCCAGCAGCCTCACCGGGGTGGAGAACACTGAAGCTTTCTTT
TRBD2	TRBV2	15	medium-sized	TRBJ2-1	CASSGLAGPYNEQFF	TGTGCCAGCAGCGGACTAGCGGGACCCTACAATGAGCAGTTCTTC
NA	TRBV29-1	13	NA	TRBJ2-7	CSVEHREAYEQYF	TGCAGCGTAGAACACAGGGAGGCTTACGAGCAGTACTTC
NA	TRBV9	15	few	TRBJ2-1	CASSLPAGSYNEQFF	TGTGCCAGCAGCCTCCCTGCAGGGTCGTACAATGAGCAGTTCTTC
TRBD1	TRBV6-1	15	medium-sized	TRBJ2-7	CASRSRTGWSYEQYF	TGTGCCAGCAGGTCTAGGACAGGGTGGTCCTACGAGCAGTACTTC
TRBD1	TRBV30	16	many	TRBJ1-6	CAWEAKTGTGNSPLHF	TGTGCCTGGGAGGCGAAGACCGGGACAGGGAATTCACCCCTCCACTTT
NA	TRBV2	15	many	TRBJ2-2	CASSGPGAGTGELFF	TGTGCCAGCAGCGGGCCAGGGGCGGGTACCGGGGAGCTGTTTTTT
TRBD1	TRBV7-2	14	NA	TRBJ2-1	CASSPDRGDGEQFF	TGTGCCAGCAGCCCAGACAGGGGGGATGGCGAGCAGTTCTTC
NA	TRBV11-2	13	few	TRBJ1-1	CASSLGDSTEAFF	TGTGCCAGCAGCTTGGGGGATAGCACTGAAGCTTTCTTT
NA	TRBV20-1	14	once	TRBJ2-1	CSARVLDGAYKQFF	TGCAGTGCTAGAGTCCTTGACGGTGCCTACAAGCAGTTCTTC
NA	TRBV10-3	13	few	TRBJ1-1	CAIKVGLNTEAFF	TGTGCCATCAAAGTAGGCCTGAACACTGAAGCTTTCTTT
NA	TRBV4-2	14	few	TRBJ1-1	CASSPRPLVTEAFF	TGTGCCAGCAGCCCGCGACCTTTAGTGACTGAAGCTTTCTTT